This T cell receptor beta chain stems from a study of blood T cell repertoires in COVID-19. For the study at large: Nucleic acid was either cDNA or gDNA, and it came from T cells, B-cell-depleted T cells, or PBMCs.

Authors' methods: Amplification of reference gene primers provided the estimated nucleated cell counts. Measured with immunoSEQ multiplex PCR; TCRdb has only the in-frame clones, and not every one. That table furnishes V, J and clone size, whereas the DNA furnished D and trimming. The data show under 300,000 clones, approximately 84% seen once. The CDR3 runs 16 residues. V lost 4 bases, J lost 2 bases, and 17 bases lay in between. Germline V gene sequence: CDR1 SGHRS, CDR2 YFSETQ. Each participant's cohort was designated according to participant-reported clinical history. The V call is TRBV5-1, the J call TRBJ2-3, with a weak D call TRBD2 (6 bases). The sequenced material came from PBMCs or T cells enriched from blood (not recorded which). The sequence came from a woman in her forties with acute COVID-19. In DNA, the CDR3 is TGCGCCAGCAGCAAGGGATTCGGAGGGGTCACAGATACGCAGTATTTT. This sequence encodes CASSKGFGGVTDTQYF.